This is a list of T cell receptor beta chains from one sample in a study of esophageal squamous cell carcinoma under preoperative chemotherapy. TCRdb redid the calling of the PCR reads with MiXCR, one entry per CDR3 protein. The profile shows fewer than 15,000 distinct CDR3 sequences, approximately 50% of them singletons. The material was obtained from a patient given preoperative chemotherapy. These receptors were collected from a human donor with esophageal squamous cell carcinoma. The donor label of this sample is uncertain. The CDR3 runs from the conserved cysteine through the conserved F or W. D genes are given only for firm matches. Not every row has a clone size; where given, it reads once, few, many or a size class.

14 | . | TRBJ2-3 | TRBV6-1 | . | TGTGCGGGCAGTGGGGCGGCGGGCCCAGAGACGCAGTATTTT | CAGSGAAGPETQYF
16 | . | TRBJ1-2 | TRBV6-5 | TRBD1 | TGTGCCAGCAGTTACCAATCCGGGACAGGGGTCTATGGCTACACCTTC | CASSYQSGTGVYGYTF
11 | . | TRBJ2-1 | TRBV14 | . | TGTGCCAGCAGCCATTTAAATGAGCAGTTCTTC | CASSHLNEQFF
17 | . | TRBJ2-5 | TRBV6-5 | . | TGTGCCAGCAGTTTGGTTCCTCCCAGGGCGGGCTCCAACGAGCTGTCCTTC | CASSLVPPRAGSNELSF
13 | . | TRBJ2-5 | TRBV6-5 | TRBD1 | TGTGCCAGCAGTTCGGACAGGGGAGAGACCCAGTACTTC | CASSSDRGETQYF
12 | many | TRBJ2-7 | TRBV6-1 | TRBD2 | TGTGCCAGCAGTGCCGGGGGGGGGGAGCAGTACTTC | CASSAGGGEQYF
17 | . | TRBJ2-3 | TRBV12-3/TRBV12-4 | . | TGTGCCAGCAGTTTGGTGGACCGGGCTGTGAGCTCAGATGCGCAGTTTTTT | CASSLVDRAVSSDAQFF
14 | . | TRBJ2-7 | TRBV10-3 | . | TGTGCGGGGAACGGGGCGGAGAGCAAAGATACGCAGTACTTC | CAGNGAESKDTQYF
15 | . | TRBJ2-3 | TRBV6-1 | . | TGTGCCAGCAGTGAGGTACTGATTGGCACAGACATGCAGTACTTT | CASSEVLIGTDMQYF
13 | few | TRBJ2-7 | TRBV6-5 | TRBD1 | TGTGCCAGCAGTTCCGGACAGGGTAGCGAGCAGTACTTC | CASSSGQGSEQYF
15 | . | TRBJ2-1 | TRBV6-1 | . | TGTGCCAGCAGGCTCCGGGACCAACCTACCTACGAGCAGTTCTTC | CASRLRDQPTYEQFF
15 | medium-sized | TRBJ2-1 | TRBV6-1 | TRBD2 | TGTGCCAGCAGTGTAGCGGGAGGCTACTACAATGAGCAGTTCTTC | CASSVAGGYYNEQFF
11 | . | TRBJ2-1 | TRBV6-1 | . | TGTGCCAGCAGTGGTCAGGCTGAGCAGTTCTTC | CASSGQAEQFF
14 | . | TRBJ2-5 | TRBV6-1 | TRBD2 | TGTGCCAGCAGTAGACTAGCGGGGAACAATGAGCAGTACTTC | CASSRLAGNNEQYF
14 | . | TRBJ2-2 | TRBV6-1 | . | TGTGCCAGCAGTGAAGGATGGGGCACCGAGACGCTGTATTTT | CASSEGWGTETLYF
14 | many | TRBJ2-5 | TRBV7-7 | TRBD1 | TGTGCTAGCAGCCCCGGGACAGGGAGAGAGACCCAGTACTTC | CASSPGTGRETQYF
16 | . | TRBJ2-3 | TRBV6-1 | . | TGTGCCAGCCGTGAATTGTGGGGAAGCTCCAAAGACACGCAGTACTTT | CASRELWGSSKDTQYF
17 | many | TRBJ2-7 | TRBV7-6 | TRBD2 | TGTGCCAGCAGCTTAGCGCCGGCGGGAGGGCCTTCTTACGAGCAGTACTTC | CASSLAPAGGPSYEQYF
15 | . | TRBJ2-1 | TRBV6-1 | TRBD1 | TGTGCCAGCAGCCCCCGGGACAGGGGGCATAATGAGCAGTTCTTC | CASSPRDRGHNEQFF
15 | . | TRBJ2-1 | TRBV7-2 | TRBD2 | TGTGCCAGCAGCTTTACGGGAGGAACCCCCTACGAGCAGTTCTTC | CASSFTGGTPYEQFF
13 | . | TRBJ2-3 | TRBV6-1 | . | TGTGCGAGCGGGGACAGGAGCACAGAGACGCAGTACTTT | CASGDRSTETQYF
15 | medium-sized | TRBJ2-7 | TRBV7-2 | TRBD1 | TGTGCCAGCAGCTTACAACAGGGGAGCTCCTACGAGCAGTACTTC | CASSLQQGSSYEQYF
15 | . | TRBJ2-3 | TRBV6-1 | TRBD1 | TGTGCCAGCAGCCACGGACAGGCGAACACCGAGGAGCAGTATTTT | CASSHGQANTEEQYF
16 | . | TRBJ2-5 | TRBV6-4 | TRBD2 | TGTGCCTGCGGGGGGTTTGGGGGAAGCGACAAAGAGACGCAGTATTTC | CACGGFGGSDKETQYF
15 | many | TRBJ2-1 | TRBV6-5 | TRBD2 | TGTGCCAGCAGTTTTCCTAGCGGGAGTGGAAATGAGCAGTTCTTC | CASSFPSGSGNEQFF
15 | . | TRBJ2-6 | TRBV27 | TRBD2 | TGTGCCAGCAGCCGTAGGGGACTAGCCACGGAGGTCCTGTACTTC | CASSRRGLATEVLYF
15 | . | TRBJ2-3 | TRBV6-1 | . | TGTGCCAGCAGGATAGGACCCGCAAACACAGATACGCAGTATTTT | CASRIGPANTDTQYF
14 | medium-sized | TRBJ2-3 | TRBV6-1 | TRBD2 | TGTGCCAGTCGAAGCGGGGTCAGCACAGATACGCAGTATTTT | CASRSGVSTDTQYF
18 | few | TRBJ2-5 | TRBV6-1 | . | TGTGCCAGCAGTGAAGCGGGGCTAGGGGGGGGAGACGCAGATACCCAGTACTTC | CASSEAGLGGGDADTQYF
15 | medium-sized | TRBJ2-4 | TRBV7-2 | TRBD1 | TGTGCCAGCAGCCCCCCGACAGGGTCCAAAAACATTCAGTACTTC | CASSPPTGSKNIQYF
17 | medium-sized | TRBJ2-5 | TRBV6-1 | . | TGTGCCAGCAGGCGCATTCCCTTGGGCAGTACAGGAGAGACCCAGTACTTC | CASRRIPLGSTGETQYF
13 | once | TRBJ2-3 | TRBV6-1 | TRBD2 | TGTGCCAGCTTGGCTACTAGCGCGAACGCGCAGTATTTC | CASLATSANAQYF
15 | . | TRBJ2-3 | TRBV6-1 | . | TGTGGCGGGGGTTCTGGGGGCCGTGATCCAGAGACGCAGTATTTC | CGGGSGGRDPETQYF
14 | few | TRBJ2-3 | TRBV11-2 | TRBD2 | TGTGCCAGCAGCCGCCGGGGGGATCGAGATACGCAGTATTTT | CASSRRGDRDTQYF
12 | . | TRBJ2-3 | TRBV6-8 | TRBD2 | TGTGCCGGCGGGGGTACCAAAGAGACGCAGTATTTT | CAGGGTKETQYF
14 | few | TRBJ1-5 | TRBV7-8 | . | TGTGCCAGCAGCTTGGGTCAGGGTCAGCGGCCCCAGCATTTT | CASSLGQGQRPQHF
12 | few | TRBJ1-2 | TRBV6-1 | . | TGTGCCAGCAGTGAACAGGAGGACAGCTACACCTTC | CASSEQEDSYTF
14 | . | TRBJ2-7 | TRBV6-5 | . | TGTGCCAGCAGTTACTTCCAGGGTGTCCACGAGCAGTACTTC | CASSYFQGVHEQYF
15 | . | TRBJ2-3 | TRBV6-1 | . | TGTGCCAGGGGTGACGGGGGCGAACGCCAAGATACCCAGTACTTT | CARGDGGERQDTQYF
13 | . | TRBJ2-5 | TRBV6-1 | TRBD1 | TGTGCCAGCAGACGCGACAGGGTGGAGACCCAGTACTTC | CASRRDRVETQYF
14 | medium-sized | TRBJ2-1 | TRBV7-6 | TRBD1 | TGTGCCAGCAGCACCCGACAGGGGGGGTACGAGCAGTTCTTC | CASSTRQGGYEQFF
15 | . | TRBJ2-1 | TRBV6-1 | . | TGTGCCAGGGGGCCCGGGGGACGGGGGGCAGAGACGCAGTATTTC | CARGPGGRGAETQYF
16 | . | TRBJ2-5 | TRBV7-2 | TRBD2 | TGTGCCAGCAGGGAGCGGGGGGGGCGTGCCAAAAACATCCAGTACTTC | CASRERGGRAKNIQYF
15 | medium-sized | TRBJ2-1 | TRBV6-5 | . | TGTGCCAGCAGTCTACTAGTTGGACTTCACAATGAGCAGTTCTTC | CASSLLVGLHNEQFF
15 | . | TRBJ2-1 | TRBV11-3 | . | TGTGCCAGCAGCTTAGACACAGGCTCCTACAATGAGCAGTTCTTC | CASSLDTGSYNEQFF
15 | many | TRBJ2-6 | TRBV7-3 | . | TGTGCCAGCAGCTCCGTACGCTCTGGGGCCAACGTCCTGACTTTC | CASSSVRSGANVLTF
12 | once | TRBJ2-4 | TRBV10-3 | . | TGTGCGGGGTTCAGAGCCAAAAACACTCAGTACTTC | CAGFRAKNTQYF
21 | . | TRBJ2-7 | TRBV11-1 | TRBD2 | TGTGCCAGCAGCTCACCAACCACACCACTAGCGGGAGGGCCGGTGATCTACGAGCAGTACTTC | CASSSPTTPLAGGPVIYEQYF
13 | medium-sized | TRBJ2-1 | TRBV7-2 | . | TGTGCCAGCAGCCGCTCGGATTACAATGAGCAGTTCTTC | CASSRSDYNEQFF
12 | few | TRBJ2-5 | TRBV6-1 | . | TGTGCCAGCAGTACCACTGGGGAGACCCAGTACTTC | CASSTTGETQYF
14 | . | TRBJ2-3 | TRBV6-1 | TRBD2 | TGTGCCAGCACGGGACTAGCGGGGGGAGATACGCAGTATTTT | CASTGLAGGDTQYF
14 | medium-sized | TRBJ2-3 | TRBV6-1 | TRBD2 | TGTGCCAGCAGTGAGGCGGGAGGCACAGATACGCAGTATTTT | CASSEAGGTDTQYF
14 | . | TRBJ2-1 | TRBV12-3/TRBV12-4 | TRBD2 | TGTGCCAGCAGTTTAGCGGGAGGGCCATCCGAGCAGTTCTTC | CASSLAGGPSEQFF